The sequence of this T cell receptor beta chain was determined in a study of T cell repertoires in cytomegalovirus infection (dated by TCRdb to about 2019). Study-level background: Alongside well-studied HLA-B-restricted epitopes, the peptide stimulations were aimed at recently identified HLA-C-restricted CMV epitopes, whose presentation resists viral immunomodulation. Because public TCR beta signatures pointed to carriage of CMV infection together with the matching HLA type, the HLA type of each donor mattered for the analysis. On the study overall, not on this receptor specifically: Cumulative frequency of public TCR beta family members discriminated carriers of CMV infection plus the relevant HLA type in this cohort and an independent approximately 360-donor cohort. The ex vivo response was dominated by HLA-C-restricted CMV-specific TCR beta clonotypes, and the single most frequent clonotype in two of eight donors was supplied by these HLA-C-restricted clonotypes.

This specimen's treatment or condition label, per the study, means: in vitro stimulation with specific CMV peptide epitopes to enrich CMV-specific T cells. Inclusive of the bounding cysteine and phenylalanine, the CDR3 is 18 residues long. The DNA shown is the 54-base CDR3, in frame from base 1. TCRdb records Illumina HiSeq 1500 as the sequencer. TCRdb reran the public reads through fastp at Q25 and MiXCR, keeping productive beta chains. Entries are consolidated by CDR3 protein sequence, retaining the most common genes and DNA. A total of 20,000 or so distinct CDR3 sequences appear in this sample, about 23% of them only once. The ten biggest clones cover 91% of the sample. As to this clonotype: Its recognized antigen is unknown. At one end the junction does not follow the germline gene, possibly because of a read error.

The sequence was obtained from a human donor in good health (CMV status not recorded). Some clones in this sample may be carry-over from other donors' samples. The sequence is built from TRBV5-3 and TRBJ2-1; a tentative D match to TRBD2 spans 5 bases. TRBV5-3 is filed as an ORF, its function uncertain. The specimen comprised CD8+ T cells from cultured PBMCs, sampled from culture after CMV antigen stimulation. The CDR3 region has the sequence CASSLIASVLLGYNEQFF. The DNA sequence follows: TGTGCCAGCAGCTTGATAGCGTCGGTTCTGCTAGGCTACAATGAGCAGTTCTTC.